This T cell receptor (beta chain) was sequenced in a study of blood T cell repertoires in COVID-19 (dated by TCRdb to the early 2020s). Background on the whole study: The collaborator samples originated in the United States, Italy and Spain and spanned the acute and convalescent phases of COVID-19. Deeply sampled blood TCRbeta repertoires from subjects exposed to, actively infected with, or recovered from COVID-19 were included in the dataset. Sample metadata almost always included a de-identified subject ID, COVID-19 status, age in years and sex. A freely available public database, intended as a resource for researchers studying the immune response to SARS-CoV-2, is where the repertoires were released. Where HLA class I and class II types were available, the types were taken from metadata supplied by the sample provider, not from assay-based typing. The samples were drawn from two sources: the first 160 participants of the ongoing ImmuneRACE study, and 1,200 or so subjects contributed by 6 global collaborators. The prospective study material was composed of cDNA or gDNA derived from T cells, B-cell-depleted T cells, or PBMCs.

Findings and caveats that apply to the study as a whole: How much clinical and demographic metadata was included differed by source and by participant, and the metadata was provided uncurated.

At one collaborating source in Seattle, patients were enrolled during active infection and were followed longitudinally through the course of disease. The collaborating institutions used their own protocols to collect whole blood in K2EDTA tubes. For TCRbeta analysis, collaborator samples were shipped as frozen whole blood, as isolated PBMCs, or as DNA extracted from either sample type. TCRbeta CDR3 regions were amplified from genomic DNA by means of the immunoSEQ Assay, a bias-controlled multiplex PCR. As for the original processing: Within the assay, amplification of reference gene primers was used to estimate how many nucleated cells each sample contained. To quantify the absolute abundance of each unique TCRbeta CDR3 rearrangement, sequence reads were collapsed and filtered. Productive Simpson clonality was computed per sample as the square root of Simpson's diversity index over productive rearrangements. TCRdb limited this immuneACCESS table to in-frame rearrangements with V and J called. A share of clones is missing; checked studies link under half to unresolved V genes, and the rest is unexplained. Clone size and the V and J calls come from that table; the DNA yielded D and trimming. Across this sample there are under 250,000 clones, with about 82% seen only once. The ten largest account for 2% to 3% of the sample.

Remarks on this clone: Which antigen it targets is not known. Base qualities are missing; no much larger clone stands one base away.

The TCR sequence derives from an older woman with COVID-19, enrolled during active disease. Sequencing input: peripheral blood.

The CDR3 sequence is CASSLRTENTGELFF. Here is the DNA: TGTGCCAGCAGCCTAAGGACAGAGAACACCGGGGAGCTGTTTTTT. The rearrangement joined TRBV9 to TRBJ2-2; the best D guess is TRBD1, with 6 bases matching. V is pared back by 4 bases and J by 1 base, with 11 bases lying between the germline termini. The germline V gene sets CDR1 to SGDLS and CDR2 to YYNGEE. The CDR3 runs 15 amino acids, cysteine and phenylalanine included. The read is trimmed to its CDR3 DNA, 45 bases read in frame from base 1.